Sequencing of this T cell receptor beta chain was carried out in a study of T cell repertoires in cytomegalovirus infection. This clonotype was seen once. Its specificity is not known. TCRdb processed the reads anew with MiXCR; each CDR3 protein has one entry. Of some 70,000 distinct CDR3 sequences in the sample, about 23% are singletons; the top ten hold 60% to 85%. Findings and limits, study-wide: Based on cumulative public TCR beta family frequency, carriers of CMV plus the relevant HLA were identified. The study found HLA-C-restricted CMV-specific TCR beta clonotypes dominating the ex vivo response.

V was pared by 5 bases and J by 8 bases, with 16 bases between. This CDR3 has 14 residues. Germline V CDR1 and CDR2: SGHTA, FQGTGA. The J gene is TRBJ2-1, the V gene TRBV7-3; D possibly corresponds to TRBD2 (6 bases). This TCR came from a human donor in good health (CMV status not recorded). Some clones in this sample may be carry-over from other donors' samples. What was sequenced was PBMCs, sequenced either directly or after in vitro stimulation (not recorded which). The CDR3 is CASSEGSGRHEQFF. Here the CDR3 DNA reads TGTGCCAGCAGCGAGGGGTCAGGGAGGCATGAGCAGTTCTTC.